This T cell receptor (beta chain) emerged from a study of a mutant IDH1 vaccine in newly diagnosed glioma (dated by TCRdb to the early 2020s). About the investigation overall: Across visits V03 through V10, patients got a total of eight vaccinations, given in weeks 1, 3, 5, 7, 11, 15, 19 and 23. Peripheral blood was drawn at six visits: V03 (baseline), V05, V07, V10, V12 and V13. Of the approximately 30 treated patients, around 60% were male and approximately 40% were female, and a mean age of 40.4 years was recorded. Prior to enrollment, standard therapy consisting of radiotherapy alone, temozolomide alone, or radiochemotherapy with temozolomide had been administered to patients, with the combination being received by most patients. Vaccination began 4-6 weeks after radiotherapy alone, or alongside temozolomide cycles in the chemotherapy-containing groups. Longitudinal TCRB deep sequencing was performed for 20 to 25 treated patients wherever samples were available for exploratory analyses. The paper's findings and limits, for the study overall: Pseudoprogression appeared unrelated to alterations in the top peripheral T cell clonotypes detected by TCRB sequencing. PBMC samples for TCRB deep sequencing were selected based on availability. Immune responses induced by the vaccine were seen in 90% to 95% of patients across multiple MHC alleles. The authors noted that analyses of patient blood samples could not be reproduced because of sample limitations.

Libraries were built with the immunoSEQ multiplex PCR assay. Rearranged TCR beta chain sequences were amplified using the hsTCRB Kit according to the manufacturer's protocol. Sequencing of TCRB libraries was carried out on an Illumina MiSeq. The published analysis was carried out like this. The proprietary platform of the kit vendor was used for demultiplexing, trimming and gene mapping. Entries here come from immuneACCESS through TCRdb and include only in-frame sequences with V and J called. Some clones fail to appear in such tables; in the studies checked, an unresolved V gene covers under half of the shortfall, and the cause of the remainder is unknown. D and trimming come from the DNA, and the V and J calls and clone size come from that table. The sample table records about 67,000 clones; 75% to 90% of these occur just once. Of the sample, around 2% is held by the ten largest clones. The germline V end is reduced by 1 base and the J end by 6 bases; junction bases left unmatched: 6. Its CDR3 holds 14 amino acids, cysteine through phenylalanine. Here the CDR3 DNA is all that survives: 42 bases in frame from base 1. CDR1 and CDR2 were assigned from the germline V gene (reference sequence) as SEHNR and FQNEAQ.

Worth noting for this clone: Which antigen it targets is not known. No much larger clonotype is one base removed from it; base qualities were not supplied.

What this sample's time point label stands for: week 11, during vaccination. Each vaccine dose was 300 ug of a 20-mer mutant IDH1 peptide in Montanide, given subcutaneously with topical imiquimod. The donors had newly diagnosed IDH1-mutant astrocytomas of WHO grade 3 or 4 that showed loss of nuclear ATRX. The samples were drawn from NOA16, a multicentre, single-arm, open-label phase I trial in Germany that tested a mutant IDH1 peptide vaccine in humans for the first time. Genomic DNA for TCRB sequencing was extracted from EDTA blood using the DNeasy Blood and Tissue Kit. This material consisted of PBMCs, taken from a glioma patient whose treatment included an IDH1 peptide vaccine. This TCR was sampled from a man aged 35-49 years with glioma. This chain is built from TRBV7-9 and TRBJ2-7; 7 central bases correspond to TRBD1. CDR3 reads: CASSLEQGPSEQYF. The DNA sequence is as follows: TGTGCCAGCAGCTTAGAACAGGGGCCCTCCGAGCAGTACTTC.